These 9 T cell receptor beta chains were all obtained from the same sample, sequenced in a study of cytomegalovirus exposure and HLA in healthy donors. The method was immunoSEQ multiplex PCR; TCRdb's version includes in-frame clones alone and lacks a portion of them. The table shows 150,000 to 200,000 clones, with roughly 86% occurring only once. Material: PBMCs. Receptors were obtained from a woman between 18 and 29 years old in good health and CMV-seropositive.

This clone appeared a few times. The chain employs TRBV30 and TRBJ1-5; D is unclear. Trimming shortened V by 2 bases and J by 8 bases, and 13 bases separated the two germline ends. The CDR3 totals 13 residues. Germline CDR1 GTSNPN, CDR2 SVGIG (reference sequence). Here the CDR3 reads CAWSLDPREPQHF. CDR3 sequence (DNA): TGTGCCTGGAGTCTAGACCCGAGGGAGCCCCAGCATTTT.

This clone occurred once. This chain joins TRBV28 and TRBJ2-2; 8 nucleotides match TRBD2. After removal of 3 bases from V and 1 base from J, the junction contained 4 bases not matched to a gene. The CDR3 covers 16 residues. Per germline, CDR1 MDHEN and CDR2 SYDVKM. CDR3 amino acids: CASSFGGALNTGELFF. The CDR3 DNA follows: TGTGCCAGCAGTTTCGGGGGGGCCCTGAACACCGGGGAGCTGTTTTTT. Together with reference TRBV28 and TRBJ2-2, the CDR3 gives the full variable domain: DVKVTQSSRYLVKRTGEKVFLECVQDMDHENMFWYRQDPGLGLRLIYFSYDVKMKEKGDIPEGYSVSREKKERFSLILESASTNQTSMYLCASSFGGALNTGELFFGEGSRLTVL.

V is TRBV28 and J is TRBJ1-1, with D perhaps matching TRBD1 (6 bases). The CDR3 loop spans 14 amino acids. V lost 7 bases and J 4 bases, leaving 16 bases between the germline ends. Germline loops: CDR1 MDHEN, CDR2 SYDVKM. CDR3 sequence reads: CASTLSGGPTEAFF. CDR3 DNA sequence: TGTGCCAGCACCCTATCGGGGGGGCCCACTGAAGCTTTCTTT.

This chain connects TRBV4-2 to TRBJ2-1; TRBD2 aligns across 12 bases. Trimming removed 7 bases from V and 7 bases from J; junction bases left unmatched: 14. This CDR3 spans 17 amino acids. The V gene's germline CDR1 is LGHNA and CDR2 YNFKEQ. The CDR3 reads CASNHLETSGGRNEQFF. Written as DNA, the CDR3 is TGTGCCAGCAATCACCTTGAGACTAGCGGGGGCAGGAATGAGCAGTTCTTC.

The rearrangement links TRBV10-3 to TRBJ2-1, with no clear D. Germline CDR1 reads ENHRY; CDR2 reads SYGVKD. V dropped 0 bases and J dropped 10 bases, with 10 bases sitting between them. The CDR3 is 13 amino acids. The CDR3 is CAISESGVQEQFF. DNA for the CDR3: TGTGCCATCAGTGAGTCGGGTGTACAGGAGCAGTTCTTC.

The chain has TRBV25-1 and TRBJ2-2, with D unresolved. The CDR3 covers 14 residues. The V and J ends lost 6 bases and 2 bases respectively, with 10 bases between them. Looked up from germline, CDR1 is MGHDK and CDR2 is SYGVNS. CDR3 DNA sequence: TGTGCCAGCAGGACTGGCTTAAACACCGGGGAGCTGTTTTTT. Its translation is CASRTGLNTGELFF.

The V gene is TRBV6-6, the J gene TRBJ2-1; 10 bases match TRBD2. CDR1 and CDR2 (germline): MNHNY, SVGAGI (reference sequence). This CDR3 is 16 amino acids long. V gave up 0 bases and J gave up 7 bases; unmatched junction bases: 6. The CDR3 spells CASSYSGTSVPNEQFF. As DNA, the CDR3 is TGTGCCAGCAGTTACTCTGGGACTAGCGTACCAAATGAGCAGTTCTTC.

This chain links TRBV7-3 with TRBJ2-1, with 9 positions matching TRBD2. Trimming at V came to 5 bases and at J to 7 bases, leaving 9 bases not matched to a gene. The CDR3 extends over 15 amino acids. CDR1 and CDR2 (germline): SGHTA, FQGTGA. The CDR3 region is CASSLGAGGRNEQFF. CDR3 nucleotides: TGTGCCAGCAGCCTAGGGGCGGGAGGGCGGAATGAGCAGTTCTTC.

The chain's CDR3 is CASSLLDSRPFF. DNA for the CDR3: TGTGCCAGCAGTTTACTGGACAGCAGGCCTTTCTTT. The gene calls are TRBV28 and TRBJ1-1; perhaps TRBD1 as D (6 bases). Trimming pared 2 bases from V and 12 bases from J, leaving 13 bases between. The germline CDR1 and CDR2 sequences are MDHEN and SYDVKM. This CDR3 is built from 12 residues. The variable domain in full, with the rest retrieved from reference TRBV28 and TRBJ1-1, is DVKVTQSSRYLVKRTGEKVFLECVQDMDHENMFWYRQDPGLGLRLIYFSYDVKMKEKGDIPEGYSVSREKKERFSLILESASTNQTSMYLCASSLLDSRPFFGQGTRLTVV.